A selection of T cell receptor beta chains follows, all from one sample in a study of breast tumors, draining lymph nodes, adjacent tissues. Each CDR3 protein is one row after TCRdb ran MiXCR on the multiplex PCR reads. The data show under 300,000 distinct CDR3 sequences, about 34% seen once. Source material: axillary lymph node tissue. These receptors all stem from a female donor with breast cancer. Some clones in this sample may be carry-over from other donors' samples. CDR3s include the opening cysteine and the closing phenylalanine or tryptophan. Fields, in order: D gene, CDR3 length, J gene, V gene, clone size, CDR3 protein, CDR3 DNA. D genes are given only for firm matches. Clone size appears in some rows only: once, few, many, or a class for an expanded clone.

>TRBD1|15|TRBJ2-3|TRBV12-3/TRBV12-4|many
CASSLGQGARDTQYF
TGTGCCAGCAGTTTGGGACAGGGGGCTAGAGATACGCAGTATTTT
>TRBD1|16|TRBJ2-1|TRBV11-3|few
CASSLTGAPPYNEQFF
TGTGCCAGCAGTCTGACAGGGGCCCCACCCTACAATGAGCAGTTCTTC
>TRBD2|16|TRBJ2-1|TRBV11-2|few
CASSLVGAGGWYEQFF
TGTGCCAGCAGCTTAGTGGGAGCGGGAGGGTGGTATGAGCAGTTCTTC
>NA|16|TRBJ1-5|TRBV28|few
CASSSARTGLDQPQHF
TGTGCCAGCAGTTCAGCTCGTACGGGTCTGGATCAGCCCCAGCATTTT
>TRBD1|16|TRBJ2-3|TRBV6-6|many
CASSGSQGAGPDTQYF
TGTGCCAGCAGTGGGTCACAGGGGGCTGGCCCAGATACGCAGTATTTT
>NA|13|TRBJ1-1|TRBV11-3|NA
CASRDPQGTEAFF
TGTGCCAGCAGGGACCCACAGGGCACTGAAGCTTTCTTT
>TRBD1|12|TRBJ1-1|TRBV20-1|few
CSATDRATEAFF
TGCAGTGCTACCGACAGGGCCACTGAAGCTTTCTTT
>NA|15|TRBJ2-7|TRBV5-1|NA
CASSLTGTGYYEQYF
TGCGCCAGCAGCTTGACGGGGACTGGCTACTACGAGCAGTACTTC
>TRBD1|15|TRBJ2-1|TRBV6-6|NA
CASSVRQGARDEQFF
TGTGCCAGCAGTGTAAGACAGGGGGCGCGGGATGAGCAGTTCTTC
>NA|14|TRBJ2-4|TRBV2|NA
CASSLRTAKNIQYF
TGTGCCAGCAGTTTACGGACAGCTAAAAACATTCAGTACTTC
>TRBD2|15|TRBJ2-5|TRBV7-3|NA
CASSLGVGRHATQYF
TGTGCCAGCAGCTTGGGGGTCGGGAGGCACGCGACCCAGTACTTC
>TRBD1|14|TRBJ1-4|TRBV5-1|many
CASSFGTGYEKLFF
TGCGCCAGCAGCTTCGGGACAGGGTATGAAAAACTGTTTTTT
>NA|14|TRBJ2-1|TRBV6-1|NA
CASTHPGGYNEQFF
TGTGCCAGCACCCACCCTGGGGGTTACAATGAGCAGTTCTTC
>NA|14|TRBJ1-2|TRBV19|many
CASSPPRPQRGYTF
TGTGCCAGTAGTCCCCCCAGGCCGCAACGAGGCTACACCTTC
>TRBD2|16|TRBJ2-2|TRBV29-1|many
CSAERVAGGPFGELFF
TGCAGCGCAGAGAGAGTAGCGGGGGGGCCTTTCGGGGAGCTGTTTTTT
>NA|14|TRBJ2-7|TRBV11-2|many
CASSYPWQYYEQYF
TGTGCCAGCAGCTACCCCTGGCAGTACTACGAGCAGTACTTC
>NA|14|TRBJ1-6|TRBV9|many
CASSEPGPMSPLHF
TGTGCCAGCAGCGAGCCGGGCCCTATGTCACCCCTCCACTTT
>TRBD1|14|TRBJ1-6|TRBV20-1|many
CSARGQGRHSPLHF
TGCAGTGCTAGGGGACAGGGTAGGCATTCACCCCTCCACTTT